This T cell receptor (beta chain) was documented in a study of cytomegalovirus exposure and HLA in healthy donors. Study-level background: The same platform used for the 650 to 700 first-cohort repertoires was also used for the 130 or so validation repertoires, as a later analysis reported.

The CDR3 is 17 residues long. Germline assignment: CDR1 SEHNR and CDR2 FQNEAQ (reference sequence). V shed 5 bases and J 0 bases; nucleotides not matched to a gene: 12. Using immunoSEQ multiplex PCR, the repertoire was profiled, and TCRdb retains in-frame clones only, with some absent. This sample yields about 110,000 clones, of which 88% are seen a single time; roughly 1.4% belongs to the top ten. Sequenced input: PBMCs. The J gene is TRBJ2-7, the V gene TRBV7-9, with 8 bases matching TRBD2. This TCR was recovered from a woman aged 25 to 39 in good health and CMV-seropositive. The CDR3: CASSPTTAGALSYEQYF. The CDR3, as DNA: TGTGCCAGCAGCCCCACTACAGCGGGGGCCCTCTCCTACGAGCAGTACTTC.